The 24 T cell receptor beta chains below were found in one sample sequenced in a study of beta chain features in type 1 diabetes. Investigators reverse transcribed all isolated RNA, so they sequenced expressed TCRB transcripts. TCRdb's copy holds only in-frame clones and misses some; the assay was immunoSEQ multiplex PCR. Of roughly 230,000 clones listed, roughly 9.6% are singletons. The sequencing sample was made of naive CD4+ T cells from blood. All receptors derive from a woman younger than 35 in good health.

This clone was seen a handful of times. The rearrangement links TRBV6-1 to TRBJ1-6; possible D gene TRBD1, 6 bases. Germline lookup yields CDR1 MNHNS and CDR2 SASEGT. Deletions cut 3 bases from V and 8 bases from J, with 17 bases between. The CDR3 is 16 amino acids. CDR3 amino acids: CASSDPGVGVDSPLHF. Written as DNA, the CDR3 is TGTGCCAGCAGTGATCCAGGGGTGGGTGTGGATTCACCCCTCCACTTT.

The chain is built from TRBV6-1 and TRBJ1-5; D ambiguous. This CDR3 has 15 amino acids. With 2 bases removed from V and 3 bases from J, the gap between germline ends came to 11 bases. Germline V gene data show CDR1 as MNHNS and CDR2 as SASEGT. DNA for the CDR3: TGTGCCAGCAGTGAAATTTCAGGACTCAATCAGCCCCAGCATTTT. This sequence encodes CASSEISGLNQPQHF.

This clone was counted between two and nine times. The V and J genes are TRBV7-9 and TRBJ1-3; D remains unclear. The CDR3 is 18 amino acids. V was trimmed by 4 bases and J by 2 bases, leaving 21 bases between them. The germline V gene encodes CDR1 SEHNR and CDR2 FQNEAQ (reference sequence). In DNA, the CDR3 is TGTGCCAGCAGCTCACAACAACCGGGAAAAGCCACTGGAAACACCATATATTTT. Translating it yields CASSSQQPGKATGNTIYF.

This clone has just a few counts. The rearrangement joins TRBV19 to TRBJ1-1, with D possibly being TRBD1 (6 bases). Trimming left V 4 bases short and J 5 bases short, with 17 bases between. The germline CDR1 and CDR2 sequences are LNHDA and SQIVND (reference sequence). The CDR3 contains 15 residues. The CDR3 sequence: CASSTRGRGSTEAFF. The CDR3 coding sequence is TGTGCCAGTAGTACCCGGGGCAGGGGTTCTACTGAAGCTTTCTTT.

This clone was seen a few times. V and J are TRBV30 and TRBJ1-1, with 8 bases identical to TRBD1. The ends lost 5 bases at V and 0 bases at J; junction bases unmatched: 2. This CDR3 has 13 amino acids. The germline V gene has CDR1 GTSNPN and CDR2 SVGIG (reference sequence). The CDR3 spells CAWADRVNTEAFF. In DNA, the CDR3 is TGTGCCTGGGCGGACAGGGTGAACACTGAAGCTTTCTTT.

The chain joins TRBV4-2 to TRBJ1-1; 9 nucleotides agree with TRBD1. There are 18 residues in the CDR3. The germline V gene encodes CDR1 LGHNA and CDR2 YNFKEQ. The junction had 13 bases not matched to a gene; V was cut back by 0 bases and J by 5 bases. The chain's CDR3 is CASSQEDLADRGRTEAFF. The CDR3 DNA is TGTGCCAGCAGCCAAGAAGACCTTGCCGACAGGGGGAGGACTGAAGCTTTCTTT.

The rearrangement uses TRBV10-3 and TRBJ2-7, with 9 nucleotides matching TRBD2. In germline, CDR1 is ENHRY, CDR2 SYGVKD. There are 14 residues in the CDR3. The J segment lost 5 bases and the V segment lost 10 bases, leaving 12 bases of the junction unmatched. The CDR3 sequence is CATRGGLAGNEQYF. In DNA form, the CDR3 reads TGTGCCACACGGGGTGGTCTAGCGGGAAACGAGCAGTACTTC.

The table lists this clone with a count of one. The chain employs TRBV19 and TRBJ1-5; D unresolved. Germline loops: CDR1 LNHDA, CDR2 SQIVND (reference sequence). Between the trimmed V and J ends, which lost 3 bases and 1 base, there was a span of 16 bases. The CDR3 runs 17 residues. The CDR3 bases are TGTGCCAGTAGTATCGGAGTGCGTCAGAGGAGCAATCAGCCCCAGCATTTT. Translated, it gives CASSIGVRQRSNQPQHF. Full variable domain (missing parts from reference TRBV19 and TRBJ1-5): DGGITQSPKYLFRKEGQNVTLSCEQNLNHDAMYWYRQDPGQGLRLIYYSQIVNDFQKGDIAEGYSVSREKKESFPLTVTSAQKNPTAFYLCASSIGVRQRSNQPQHFGDGTRLSIL.

The rearrangement uses TRBV2 and TRBJ2-7, with D perhaps matching TRBD1 (5 bases). CDR1 SNHLY and CDR2 FYNNEI come from the germline V gene. The CDR3 spans 13 residues. Between the trimmed V and J ends, which lost 8 bases and 1 base, there was a span of 12 bases. This CDR3 reads CASADIRSYEQYF. CDR3 in DNA: TGTGCCAGCGCGGACATTCGGTCCTACGAGCAGTACTTC.

This clone was seen more than once but under ten times. The CDR3, as DNA: TGTGCTAGTGGTCCTGAGCCCGGGACTAGCCAGTTCTTC. This gives the protein CASGPEPGTSQFF. The chain uses TRBV12-5 and TRBJ2-1, with 9 bases matching TRBD2. The V gene's germline CDR1 is LGHNT and CDR2 FRNRAP. With 5 bases clipped from V and 13 bases from J, the junction kept 9 bases outside the gene matches. The CDR3 has 13 amino acids. Filled out from reference TRBV12-5 and TRBJ2-1, the complete variable domain reads DARVTQTPRHKVTEMGQEVTMRCQPILGHNTVFWYRQTMMQGLELLAYFRNRAPLDDSGMPKDRFSAEMPDATLATLKIQPSEPRDSAVYFCASGPEPGTSQFFGPGTRLTVL.

This clone was counted a few times. CDR3 in DNA: TGCAGCGTTGATGGAGCGGGAGGTGGCGTCTACGAGCAGTACTTC. Translation: CSVDGAGGGVYEQYF. The chain uses TRBV29-1 and TRBJ2-7, with 9 bases lining up with TRBD2. V gave up 3 bases and J gave up 3 bases; unmatched junction bases: 9. Germline lookup yields CDR1 SQVTM and CDR2 ANQGSEA. The CDR3 is 15 amino acids.

The table lists this clone with a few counts. The V and J genes are TRBV5-1 and TRBJ2-5; TRBD1 aligns across 9 bases. CDR1 is SGHRS and CDR2 is YFSETQ in the germline V gene. Losses at the gene ends were 2 bases for V and 5 bases for J; bases not matched to a gene: 4. The CDR3 has 14 residues. CDR3 in amino acids: CASSLGTGSETQYF. CDR3 nucleotide sequence: TGCGCCAGCAGCTTAGGGACAGGGAGTGAGACCCAGTACTTC. Based on the CDR3 plus reference TRBV5-1 and TRBJ2-5, the full variable domain is KAGVTQTPRYLIKTRGQQVTLSCSPISGHRSVSWYQQTPGQGLQFLFEYFSETQRNKGNFPGRFSGRQFSNSRSEMNVSTLELGDSALYLCASSLGTGSETQYFGPGTRLLVL.

The chain carries TRBV5-1 and TRBJ2-2; D is undetermined. The CDR3 has 15 residues. The V end was cut by 2 bases, the J end by 1 base, with 9 bases between. The germline V gene encodes CDR1 SGHRS and CDR2 YFSETQ. The CDR3 here is CASSLSPGNTGELFF. For the CDR3, the DNA is TGCGCCAGCAGCTTAAGCCCAGGGAACACCGGGGAGCTGTTTTTT.

CDR3 bases: TGCGCCAGCAGCTTAGCGGGGGACACCGGGGAGCTGTTTTTT. Its translation is CASSLAGDTGELFF. The chain joins TRBV5-1 to TRBJ2-2; 8 positions agree with TRBD2. CDR1 and CDR2 (germline): SGHRS, YFSETQ. This CDR3 has 14 amino acids. V trimming: 2 bases; J trimming: 3 bases; junction bases outside the gene matches: 0.

This chain links TRBV29-1 with TRBJ2-5, with D perhaps matching TRBD1 (5 bases). This CDR3 has 13 residues. Trimming took off 2 bases at V and 1 base at J, with 8 bases between the two ends. The germline V gene encodes CDR1 SQVTM and CDR2 ANQGSEA. CDR3 nucleotide sequence: TGCAGCGTTGAAACGACAGTCCAAGAGACCCAGTACTTC. It specifies CSVETTVQETQYF.

The chain uses TRBV7-3 and TRBJ2-7; D perhaps matches TRBD1 (6 bases). Trimming took 3 bases from V and 1 from J, leaving 13 bases between them. The length of the CDR3 is 15 residues. CDR1 SGHTA and CDR2 FQGTGA come from the germline V gene. The chain's CDR3 is CASSLWTAKSYEQYF. The CDR3 nucleotides read TGTGCCAGCAGCTTGTGGACAGCCAAATCCTACGAGCAGTACTTC.

This chain connects TRBV2 to TRBJ2-5; 13 bases agree with TRBD2. The CDR3 length is 13 residues. CDR1 and CDR2 (germline): SNHLY, FYNNEI. V was clipped by 10 bases and J by 6 bases; unmatched bases: 5. CDR3 sequence (DNA): TGTGCCATCCCGGGACTAGCGGGGCAGACCCAGTACTTC. Amino acid sequence: CAIPGLAGQTQYF.

The V gene is TRBV6-5, the J gene TRBJ1-2, with D unresolved. Germline-derived CDR1 and CDR2 are MNHEY and SVGAGI. V dropped 8 bases and J dropped 8 bases, with 18 bases sitting between them. This CDR3 comprises 13 residues. The CDR3 is CASGGVGLLGYTF. CDR3 coding DNA: TGTGCCAGCGGAGGAGTCGGACTCCTGGGCTACACCTTC.

This clone was seen only a few times. This sequence joins TRBV5-1 and TRBJ2-1; 10 nucleotides align to TRBD2. Germline CDR1 is SGHRS and CDR2 is YFSETQ. The CDR3 spans 15 residues. With 3 bases clipped from V and 8 bases from J, the junction kept 8 bases outside the gene matches. CDR3: CASSSTGTSEDEQFF. CDR3 sequence (DNA): TGCGCCAGCAGCTCGACCGGGACTAGCGAGGATGAGCAGTTCTTC. Full variable domain (rest looked up from reference TRBV5-1 and TRBJ2-1): KAGVTQTPRYLIKTRGQQVTLSCSPISGHRSVSWYQQTPGQGLQFLFEYFSETQRNKGNFPGRFSGRQFSNSRSEMNVSTLELGDSALYLCASSSTGTSEDEQFFGPGTRLTVL.

This clone was counted a few times. This rearrangement joins TRBV7-9 to TRBJ1-3; D unresolved. CDR1 and CDR2 (germline): SEHNR, FQNEAQ (reference sequence). Between the trimmed V and J ends, which lost 1 base and 2 bases, there was a span of 9 bases. The CDR3 totals 15 residues. The CDR3 sequence: CASSLEGGPGNTIYF. The CDR3 coding sequence is TGTGCCAGCAGCTTAGAGGGAGGGCCTGGAAACACCATATATTTT.

The V gene is TRBV6-1, the J gene TRBJ2-6, with a weak D call TRBD1 (6 bases). Trimming stripped 2 bases from V and 3 bases from J, with 14 bases between. Germline lookup yields CDR1 MNHNS and CDR2 SASEGT. This CDR3 comprises 17 residues. The DNA for the CDR3 is TGTGCCAGCAGTGAACTGGGCAGGGGTAGTGGGGCCAACGTCCTGACTTTC. Its protein product is CASSELGRGSGANVLTF.

The rearrangement uses TRBV11-2 and TRBJ2-3, with 7 bases lining up with TRBD2. Germline-derived CDR1 and CDR2 are SGHAT and FQNNGV. With 5 bases clipped from V and 2 bases from J, the junction kept 16 bases outside the gene matches. The CDR3 runs to 18 residues. Here the CDR3 DNA reads TGTGCCAGCAGCCCGAAGCCGGGACTAACTCGATTCACAGATACGCAGTATTTT. Translating it yields CASSPKPGLTRFTDTQYF.

This clone has more than one count but fewer than ten. The chain joins TRBV5-5 to TRBJ2-1; D might be TRBD1 (5 bases). Germline V CDR1 and CDR2: SGHKS, YYEKEE (reference sequence). The CDR3 consists of 13 residues. Trimming took 0 bases from V and 9 from J, leaving 10 bases between them. CDR3: CASSLGQISEQFF. In DNA form, the CDR3 reads TGTGCCAGCAGCTTGGGACAGATTAGTGAGCAGTTCTTC.

This clone was detected a few times. The genes are TRBV5-1 and TRBJ1-2, with 8 nucleotides matching TRBD1. V shed 1 base, J shed 0 bases, and the junction held 5 bases outside the gene matches. Per germline, CDR1 SGHRS and CDR2 YFSETQ. This CDR3 is 16 amino acids long. Written as DNA, the CDR3 is TGCGCCAGCAGCTTGTCGGGACAGGCGCCTAACTATGGCTACACCTTC. It translates to CASSLSGQAPNYGYTF.